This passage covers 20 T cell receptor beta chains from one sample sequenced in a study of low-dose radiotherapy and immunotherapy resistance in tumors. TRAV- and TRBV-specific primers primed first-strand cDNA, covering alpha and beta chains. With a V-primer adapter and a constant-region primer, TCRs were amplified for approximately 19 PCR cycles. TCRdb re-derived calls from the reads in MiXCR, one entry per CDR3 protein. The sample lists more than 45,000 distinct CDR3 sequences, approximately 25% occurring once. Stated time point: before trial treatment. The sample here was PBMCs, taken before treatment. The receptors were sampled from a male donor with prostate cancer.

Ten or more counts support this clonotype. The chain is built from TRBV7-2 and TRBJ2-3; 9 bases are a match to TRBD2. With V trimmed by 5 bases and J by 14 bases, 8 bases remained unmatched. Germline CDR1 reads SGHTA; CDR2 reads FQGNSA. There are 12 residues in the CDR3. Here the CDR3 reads CASSPWTSAGYF. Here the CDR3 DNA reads TGTGCCAGCAGCCCGTGGACTAGCGCCGGGTATTTT.

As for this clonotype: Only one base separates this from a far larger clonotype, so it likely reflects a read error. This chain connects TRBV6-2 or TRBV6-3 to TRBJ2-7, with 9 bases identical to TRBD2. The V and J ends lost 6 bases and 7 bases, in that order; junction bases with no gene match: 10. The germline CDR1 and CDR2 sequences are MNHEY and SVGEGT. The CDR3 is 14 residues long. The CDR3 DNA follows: TGTGCCAGCAGAGATAGCGGGAGATTTGGGGAGCAGTACTTC. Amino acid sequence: CASRDSGRFGEQYF.

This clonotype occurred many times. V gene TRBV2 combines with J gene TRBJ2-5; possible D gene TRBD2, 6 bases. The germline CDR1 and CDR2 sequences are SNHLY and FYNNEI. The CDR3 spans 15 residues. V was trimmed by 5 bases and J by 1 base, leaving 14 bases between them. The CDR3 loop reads CASSTSNGGQETQYF. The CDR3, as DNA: TGTGCCAGCAGTACGTCCAACGGGGGCCAAGAGACCCAGTACTTC.

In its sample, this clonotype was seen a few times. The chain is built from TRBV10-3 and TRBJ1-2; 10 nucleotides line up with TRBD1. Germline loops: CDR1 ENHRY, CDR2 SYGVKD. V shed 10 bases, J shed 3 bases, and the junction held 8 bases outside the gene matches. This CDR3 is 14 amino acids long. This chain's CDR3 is CATAPGQGYYGYTF. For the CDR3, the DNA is TGTGCCACTGCCCCGGGACAGGGGTACTATGGCTACACCTTC.

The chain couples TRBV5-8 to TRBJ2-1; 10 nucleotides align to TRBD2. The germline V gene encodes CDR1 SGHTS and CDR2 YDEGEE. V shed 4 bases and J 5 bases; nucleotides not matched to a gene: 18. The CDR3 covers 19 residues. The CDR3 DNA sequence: TGTGCCAGCAGCCCATCGAAACTAGCGGGACCCGTAAAGAACAATGAGCAGTTCTTC. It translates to CASSPSKLAGPVKNNEQFF.

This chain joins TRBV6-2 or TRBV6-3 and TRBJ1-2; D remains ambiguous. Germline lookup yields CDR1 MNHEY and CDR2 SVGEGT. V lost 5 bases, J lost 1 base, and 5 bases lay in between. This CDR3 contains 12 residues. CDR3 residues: CASSNNNYGYTF. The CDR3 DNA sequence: TGTGCCAGCAGTAACAATAACTATGGCTACACCTTC.

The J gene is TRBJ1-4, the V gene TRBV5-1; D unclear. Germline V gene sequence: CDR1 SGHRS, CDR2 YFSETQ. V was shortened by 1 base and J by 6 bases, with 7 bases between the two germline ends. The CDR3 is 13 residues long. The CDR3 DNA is TGCGCCAGCAGCTTGAGGACCGATGAAAAACTGTTTTTT. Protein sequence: CASSLRTDEKLFF. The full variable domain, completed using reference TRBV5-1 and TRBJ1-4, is KAGVTQTPRYLIKTRGQQVTLSCSPISGHRSVSWYQQTPGQGLQFLFEYFSETQRNKGNFPGRFSGRQFSNSRSEMNVSTLELGDSALYLCASSLRTDEKLFFGSGTQLSVL.

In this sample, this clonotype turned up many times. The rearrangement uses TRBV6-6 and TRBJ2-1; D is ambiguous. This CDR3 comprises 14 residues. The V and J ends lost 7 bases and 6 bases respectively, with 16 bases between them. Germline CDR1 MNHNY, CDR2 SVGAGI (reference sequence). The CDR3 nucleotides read TGTGCCAGCACCTCCGTGACCCTAGGCAATGAGCAGTTCTTC. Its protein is CASTSVTLGNEQFF.

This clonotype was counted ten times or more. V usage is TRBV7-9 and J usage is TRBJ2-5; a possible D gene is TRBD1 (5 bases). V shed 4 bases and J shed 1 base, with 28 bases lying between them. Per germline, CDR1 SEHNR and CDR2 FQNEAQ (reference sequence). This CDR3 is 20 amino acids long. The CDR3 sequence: CASSSSTGPLSFRTQETQYF. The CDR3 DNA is TGTGCCAGCAGCTCAAGCACAGGCCCGCTCAGTTTCAGAACCCAAGAGACCCAGTACTTC. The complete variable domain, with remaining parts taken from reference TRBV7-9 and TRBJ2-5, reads DTGVSQNPRHKITKRGQNVTFRCDPISEHNRLYWYRQTLGQGPEFLTYFQNEAQLEKSRLLSDRFSAERPKGSFSTLEIQRTEQGDSAMYLCASSSSTGPLSFRTQETQYFGPGTRLLVL.

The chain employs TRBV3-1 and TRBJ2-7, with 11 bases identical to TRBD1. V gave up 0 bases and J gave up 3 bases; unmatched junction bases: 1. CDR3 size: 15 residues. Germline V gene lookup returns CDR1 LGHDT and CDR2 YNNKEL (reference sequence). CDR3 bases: TGTGCCAGCAGCCAAGACGGGACAGGGGGCTACGAGCAGTACTTC. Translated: CASSQDGTGGYEQYF.

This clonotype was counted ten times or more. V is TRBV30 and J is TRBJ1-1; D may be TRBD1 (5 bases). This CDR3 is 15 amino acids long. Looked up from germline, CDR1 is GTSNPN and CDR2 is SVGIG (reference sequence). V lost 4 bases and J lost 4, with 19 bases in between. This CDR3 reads CAWTIPGPGGTEAFF. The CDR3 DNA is TGTGCCTGGACCATTCCGGGACCCGGGGGCACTGAAGCTTTCTTT.

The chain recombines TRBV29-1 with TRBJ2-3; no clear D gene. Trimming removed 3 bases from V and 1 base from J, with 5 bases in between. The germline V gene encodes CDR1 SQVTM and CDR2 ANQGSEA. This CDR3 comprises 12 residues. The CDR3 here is CSVEKGTDTQYF. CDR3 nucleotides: TGCAGCGTTGAGAAGGGCACAGATACGCAGTATTTT.

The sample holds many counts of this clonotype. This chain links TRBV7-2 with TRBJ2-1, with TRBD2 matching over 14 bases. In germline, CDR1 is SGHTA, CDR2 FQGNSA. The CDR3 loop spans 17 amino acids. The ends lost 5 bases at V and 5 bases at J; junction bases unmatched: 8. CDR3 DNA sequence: TGTGCCAGCAGCCCGAGACTAGCGGGAGGGCCGAACAATGAGCAGTTCTTC. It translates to CASSPRLAGGPNNEQFF.

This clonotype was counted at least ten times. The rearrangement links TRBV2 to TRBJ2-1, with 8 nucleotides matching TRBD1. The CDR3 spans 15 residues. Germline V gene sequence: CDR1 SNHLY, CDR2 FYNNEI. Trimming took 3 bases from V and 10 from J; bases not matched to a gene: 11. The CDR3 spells CASSDPGQGRREQFF. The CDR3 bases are TGTGCCAGCAGTGATCCTGGACAGGGTAGGAGGGAGCAGTTCTTC.

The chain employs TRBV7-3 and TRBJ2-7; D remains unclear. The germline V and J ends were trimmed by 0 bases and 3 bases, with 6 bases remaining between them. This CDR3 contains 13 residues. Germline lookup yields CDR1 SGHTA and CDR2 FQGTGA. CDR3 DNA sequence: TGTGCCAGCAGCTTAACGGCCGGCTACGAGCAGTACTTC. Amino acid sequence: CASSLTAGYEQYF. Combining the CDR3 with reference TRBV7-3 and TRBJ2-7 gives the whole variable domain GAGVSQTPSNKVTEKGKYVELRCDPISGHTALYWYRQSLGQGPEFLIYFQGTGAADDSGLPNDRFFAVRPEGSVSTLKIQRTERGDSAVYLCASSLTAGYEQYFGPGTRLTVT.

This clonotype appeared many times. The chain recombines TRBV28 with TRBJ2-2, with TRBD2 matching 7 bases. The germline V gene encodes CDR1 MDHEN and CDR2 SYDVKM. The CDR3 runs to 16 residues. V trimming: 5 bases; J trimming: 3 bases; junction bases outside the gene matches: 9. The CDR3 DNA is TGTGCCAGCAGTCCCCACCCAGCGGGACACACCGGGGAGCTGTTTTTT. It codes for CASSPHPAGHTGELFF.

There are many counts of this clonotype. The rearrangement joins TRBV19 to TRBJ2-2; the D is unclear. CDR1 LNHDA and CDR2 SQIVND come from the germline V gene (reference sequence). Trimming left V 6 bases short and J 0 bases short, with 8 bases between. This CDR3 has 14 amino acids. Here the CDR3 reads CASRAASNTGELFF. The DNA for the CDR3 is TGTGCCAGTAGGGCAGCTTCGAACACCGGGGAGCTGTTTTTT.

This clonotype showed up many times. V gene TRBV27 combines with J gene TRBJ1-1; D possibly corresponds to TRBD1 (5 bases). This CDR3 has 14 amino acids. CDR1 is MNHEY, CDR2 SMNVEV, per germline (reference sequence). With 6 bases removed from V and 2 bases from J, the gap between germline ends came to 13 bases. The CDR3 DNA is TGTGCCAGCAGCCCCCTGGGGCGAAACACTGAAGCTTTCTTT. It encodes CASSPLGRNTEAFF.

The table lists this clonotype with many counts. CDR3 protein: CASSALGQSNQPQHF. The CDR3 nucleotides read TGTGCCAGCAGTGCCCTGGGGCAGTCGAATCAGCCCCAGCATTTT. The chain links TRBV6-5 to TRBJ1-5, with D maybe TRBD1 (5 bases). The germline V gene encodes CDR1 MNHEY and CDR2 SVGAGI. Trimming stripped 5 bases from V and 4 bases from J, with 15 bases between. The CDR3 consists of 15 residues.

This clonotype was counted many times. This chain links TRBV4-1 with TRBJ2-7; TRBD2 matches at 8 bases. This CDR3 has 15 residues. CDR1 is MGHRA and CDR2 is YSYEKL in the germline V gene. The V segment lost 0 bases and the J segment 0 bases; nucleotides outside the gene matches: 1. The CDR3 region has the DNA TGCGCCAGCAGCCAAGACAGCGGGAGCTCCTACGAGCAGTACTTC. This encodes CASSQDSGSSYEQYF.